These 15 T cell receptor beta chains originate from one sample sequenced in a study of blood T cell repertoires in COVID-19. Clones were read by immunoSEQ multiplex PCR, and TCRdb kept only the in-frame ones, dropping some. Altogether some 300,000 clones are present, 86% being singletons, with the ten largest covering around 12%. Sequencing was done on a sample of peripheral blood. These receptor sequences come from a woman aged 70-85 years with COVID-19, enrolled during active disease.

The chain uses TRBV3-1 (or the pseudogene TRBV3-2) and TRBJ1-2; 7 bases are a match to TRBD1. V lost 3 bases to trimming and J lost 2 bases; unmatched junction nucleotides: 6. Germline CDR1 LGHDT, CDR2 YNNKEL (reference sequence). The CDR3 runs to 15 residues. The CDR3 coding sequence is TGTGCCAGCAGCCAGGGTCGGGGACAGAACTATGGCTACACCTTC. This codes for CASSQGRGQNYGYTF.

This clone was found once. The rearrangement joins TRBV2 to TRBJ2-1; 11 bases match TRBD2. CDR1 and CDR2 (germline): SNHLY, FYNNEI. The V gene end was trimmed by 5 bases and the J gene end by 5 bases; junction bases not matched to a gene: 5. The CDR3 is made up of 15 amino acids. CDR3 sequence (DNA): TGTGCCAGCAGTTCACAACTAGCGGGGGACAATGAGCAGTTCTTC. Protein sequence: CASSSQLAGDNEQFF.

A single count supports this clone. The V gene is TRBV19, the J gene TRBJ1-5; TRBD1 matches at 10 bases. With 4 bases clipped from V and 1 base from J, the junction kept 4 bases outside the gene matches. Germline-derived CDR1 and CDR2 are LNHDA and SQIVND (reference sequence). The CDR3 has 16 residues. The CDR3 loop is CASSSRTGGSNQPQHF. The CDR3, as DNA: TGTGCCAGTAGTAGCAGGACAGGGGGAAGCAATCAGCCCCAGCATTTT.

The gene calls are TRBV10-3 and TRBJ2-5, with 8 bases that match TRBD1. The CDR3 has 14 amino acids. Looked up from germline, CDR1 is ENHRY and CDR2 is SYGVKD. V shed 10 bases, J shed 3 bases, and the junction held 10 bases outside the gene matches. CDR3: CASPTGTGKETQYF. DNA of the CDR3: TGTGCCAGCCCAACCGGGACAGGTAAAGAGACCCAGTACTTC.

V usage is TRBV10-1 and J usage is TRBJ1-2; a weak D match, TRBD1 (6 bases). V was cut by 8 bases and J by 1 base, with 11 bases left in between. CDR1 is WNHNN and CDR2 is SYGVQD in the germline V gene (reference sequence). The CDR3 loop spans 13 amino acids. The CDR3 coding sequence is TGCGCCAGCGCAGGGGTTTTTAACTATGGCTACACCTTC. This encodes CASAGVFNYGYTF.

The CDR3 here is CASSTGQGNNQPQHF. The CDR3 nucleotides read TGTGCCAGCAGCACGGGACAGGGGAACAATCAGCCCCAGCATTTT. The chain recombines TRBV7-9 with TRBJ1-5; 10 bases map to TRBD1. The CDR3 is made up of 15 amino acids. In germline, CDR1 is SEHNR, CDR2 FQNEAQ (reference sequence). The V and J ends lost 5 bases and 3 bases, in that order; junction bases with no gene match: 4.

V usage is TRBV2 and J usage is TRBJ2-5, with 10 bases identical to TRBD2. Trimming removed 7 bases from V and 5 bases from J; junction bases left unmatched: 10. There are 15 residues in the CDR3. Per germline, CDR1 SNHLY and CDR2 FYNNEI. CDR3 residues: CASIFSGGAGETQYF. CDR3 nucleotides: TGTGCCAGCATCTTCAGCGGGGGGGCCGGGGAGACCCAGTACTTC.

The chain links TRBV7-8 to TRBJ2-2, with a weak D call TRBD1 (6 bases). The CDR3 has 16 amino acids. The ends were cut back, 4 bases at V and 3 bases at J, with 15 bases in the middle. The V gene's germline CDR1 is SGHVS and CDR2 FQNEAQ. This CDR3 is CASSYRDMEYTGELFF. Here the CDR3 DNA reads TGTGCCAGCAGCTACCGGGACATGGAATACACCGGGGAGCTGTTTTTT.

This clone was observed a handful of times. The chain couples TRBV12-3 or TRBV12-4 to TRBJ1-4, with TRBD1 matching 7 bases. The CDR3 spans 12 residues. After removal of 8 bases from V and 12 bases from J, the junction contained 9 bases not matched to a gene. The CDR3 DNA is TGTGCCAGCTCCTCAAGGGGGCTTGAACTGTTTTTT. It is translated as CASSSRGLELFF.

This chain connects TRBV27 to TRBJ1-2; D not resolved. Germline CDR1 and CDR2: MNHEY and SMNVEV (reference sequence). The germline V and J ends were trimmed by 2 bases and 4 bases, with 8 bases remaining between them. The length of the CDR3 is 13 residues. In nucleotides, the CDR3 is TGTGCCAGCAGTTTAACACCAATCTATGGCTACACCTTC. This sequence encodes CASSLTPIYGYTF.

The chain uses TRBV10-1 and TRBJ2-2; TRBD2 aligns across 16 bases. The CDR3 runs to 21 residues. After removal of 8 bases from V and 6 bases from J, the junction contained 21 bases not matched to a gene. CDR1 is WNHNN and CDR2 is SYGVQD in the germline V gene (reference sequence). The CDR3 spells CASGLEPGTSGGEPRAGELFF. The CDR3 coding sequence is TGCGCCAGCGGGTTAGAACCCGGGACTAGCGGGGGGGAACCGAGGGCCGGGGAGCTGTTTTTT.

The chain has TRBV7-8 and TRBJ1-2; 8 bases align to TRBD1. The CDR3 is 16 residues long. After removal of 3 bases from V and 6 bases from J, the junction contained 12 bases not matched to a gene. Germline V CDR1 and CDR2: SGHVS, FQNEAQ. The CDR3, as DNA: TGTGCCAGCAGCTTCAGAATGGACAGGGAAGGACATGGCTACACCTTC. It is translated as CASSFRMDREGHGYTF.

This clone was recorded only once. The chain joins TRBV7-9 to TRBJ2-7; the match to TRBD1 covers 8 bases. Looked up from germline, CDR1 is SEHNR and CDR2 is FQNEAQ (reference sequence). This CDR3 region has 13 residues. Unmatched junction bases numbered 2, after V lost 3 bases and J lost 4 bases. This CDR3 reads CASSLQGAYEQYF. CDR3 DNA sequence: TGTGCCAGCAGCTTGCAGGGGGCATACGAGCAGTACTTC.

The chain couples TRBV18 to TRBJ1-2; 8 bases fit TRBD1. This CDR3 has 15 residues. Germline V gene data show CDR1 as KGHSH and CDR2 as LQKENI. The V and J ends lost 2 bases and 4 bases, in that order; junction bases with no gene match: 6. CDR3 sequence (DNA): TGTGCCAGCTCACCATCCTATGGACAGGGCTATGGCTACACCTTC. It yields the protein CASSPSYGQGYGYTF.

This rearrangement joins TRBV2 to TRBJ2-7, with 11 bases matching TRBD2. Germline CDR1 and CDR2: SNHLY and FYNNEI. The junction had 5 bases not matched to a gene; V was cut back by 3 bases and J by 4 bases. The CDR3 has 15 amino acids. The CDR3 here is CASSDLTSGVYEQYF. For the CDR3, the DNA is TGTGCCAGCAGTGATCTGACTAGCGGGGTTTACGAGCAGTACTTC.